The 27 T cell receptor beta chains below all came from one sample that was sequenced in a study of T cell responses to AZD1222 COVID-19 vaccine. The protocol was immunoSEQ multiplex PCR, while the TCRdb copy is restricted to in-frame clones and leaves out a portion. Of approximately 110,000 clones detected, around 94% appear once; the ten largest clones hold approximately 2.2%. Here the sequenced sample was peripheral blood, taken on day 0 of AZD1222 vaccination. These receptors all come from an adult in good health.

The chain joins TRBV28 to TRBJ1-1; D perhaps matches TRBD1 (6 bases). The CDR3 length is 14 residues. In germline, CDR1 is MDHEN, CDR2 SYDVKM. Trimming pared 8 bases from V and 4 bases from J, leaving 17 bases between. CDR3 DNA sequence: TGTGCCAGCTCATTAGGGGGGCAAGGCACTGAAGCTTTCTTT. Its translation: CASSLGGQGTEAFF. The full variable domain, with the rest looked up from reference TRBV28 and TRBJ1-1, is DVKVTQSSRYLVKRTGEKVFLECVQDMDHENMFWYRQDPGLGLRLIYFSYDVKMKEKGDIPEGYSVSREKKERFSLILESASTNQTSMYLCASSLGGQGTEAFFGQGTRLTVV.

The chain carries TRBV11-1 and TRBJ2-7, with unresolved D. V was pared by 5 bases and J by 0 bases, with 5 bases between. CDR1 SGHAT and CDR2 FQDESV come from the germline V gene (reference sequence). The CDR3 contains 12 residues. CDR3 nucleotides: TGTGCCAGCAGCCTGAGCTCCTACGAGCAGTACTTC. Translated: CASSLSSYEQYF.

This chain uses TRBV5-6 with TRBJ1-3; tentative D call: TRBD1 (5 bases). The CDR3 is made up of 15 amino acids. V was trimmed by 1 base and J by 5 bases, leaving 13 bases between them. CDR1 is SGHDT, CDR2 YYEEEE, per germline. The CDR3 DNA is TGTGCCAGCAGCTTGACGGGGACCAGAAGAAACACCATATATTTT. Translation: CASSLTGTRRNTIYF.

The chain is built from TRBV28 and TRBJ1-1; perhaps TRBD1 as D (5 bases). This CDR3 is 14 amino acids long. CDR1 is MDHEN and CDR2 is SYDVKM in the germline V gene. V dropped 6 bases and J dropped 5 bases, with 16 bases sitting between them. CDR3 protein: CASREDKPLTEAFF. CDR3 coding DNA: TGTGCCAGCAGGGAGGACAAACCCTTAACTGAAGCTTTCTTT. Together with reference TRBV28 and TRBJ1-1, the CDR3 gives the full variable domain: DVKVTQSSRYLVKRTGEKVFLECVQDMDHENMFWYRQDPGLGLRLIYFSYDVKMKEKGDIPEGYSVSREKKERFSLILESASTNQTSMYLCASREDKPLTEAFFGQGTRLTVV.

This chain uses TRBV3-1 (or the pseudogene TRBV3-2) with TRBJ1-4, with no clear D. CDR1 is LGHDT, CDR2 YNNKEL, per germline (reference sequence). This CDR3 is 12 amino acids long. Trimming removed 7 bases from V and 3 bases from J, with 6 bases in between. The CDR3 DNA is TGTGCCAGCATGGGATCTAATGAAAAACTGTTTTTT. Translation gives CASMGSNEKLFF.

This clone has just one count. The V call is TRBV6-4, the J call TRBJ1-2; D is unresolved. Trimming pared 6 bases from V and 3 bases from J, leaving 17 bases between. Germline CDR1 reads MRHNA; CDR2 reads SNTAGT. The CDR3 length is 15 residues. DNA for the CDR3: TGTGCCAGCAGGGAGCTAGGTGTGTTGGACTATGGCTACACCTTC. It encodes CASRELGVLDYGYTF.

The rearrangement links TRBV5-1 to TRBJ1-6, with a possible D match to TRBD1 (5 bases). CDR1 and CDR2 from the germline V gene are SGHRS and YFSETQ. CDR3 length: 14 amino acids. Trimming took off 1 base at V and 6 bases at J, with 8 bases between the two ends. CDR3 sequence: CASSLSGPNSPLHF. The CDR3 region has the DNA TGCGCCAGCAGCTTGTCGGGGCCTAATTCACCCCTCCACTTT.

This sequence joins TRBV19 and TRBJ2-7, with a possible D match to TRBD2 (6 bases). V lost 1 base and J 3 bases, leaving 7 bases between the germline ends. The length of the CDR3 is 13 residues. CDR1 and CDR2 from the germline V gene are LNHDA and SQIVND (reference sequence). Written as DNA, the CDR3 is TGTGCCAGTAGTATAGGGGGGGACTACGAGCAGTACTTC. This sequence encodes CASSIGGDYEQYF.

Here the CDR3 DNA reads TGCGCCAGCAGCCAAGCAGCAGGTAGCAATCAGCCCCAGCATTTT. Amino acid sequence: CASSQAAGSNQPQHF. The rearrangement uses TRBV4-1 and TRBJ1-5; D gene ambiguous. Trimming removed 1 base from V and 0 bases from J, with 7 bases in between. The CDR3 is 15 amino acids. Germline V gene lookup returns CDR1 MGHRA and CDR2 YSYEKL.

V gene TRBV6-1 combines with J gene TRBJ1-1; no clear D. Trimming pared 1 base from V and 3 bases from J, leaving 12 bases between. The CDR3 covers 15 residues. Germline CDR1 reads MNHNS; CDR2 reads SASEGT. The CDR3 coding sequence is TGTGCCAGCAGTGAAGAGTTGGTTTTCGACACTGAAGCTTTCTTT. Encoded protein: CASSEELVFDTEAFF.

The rearrangement uses TRBV4-2 and TRBJ1-3, with a weak D call TRBD1 (5 bases). Trimming left V 0 bases short and J 2 bases short, with 8 bases between. From germline, CDR1 is LGHNA and CDR2 YNFKEQ. The CDR3 is 15 residues long. CDR3 region: CASSQDQGTGNTIYF. CDR3 coding DNA: TGTGCCAGCAGCCAAGACCAGGGAACTGGAAACACCATATATTTT.

V usage is TRBV7-2 and J usage is TRBJ1-1; D possibly corresponds to TRBD1 (5 bases). V shed 5 bases and J shed 10 bases, with 20 bases lying between them. This CDR3 comprises 14 residues. Per the germline V gene, CDR1 is SGHTA and CDR2 is FQGNSA. CDR3 loop: CASSIGTNYNRAFF. CDR3 DNA: TGTGCCAGCAGCATAGGGACCAACTACAATCGAGCTTTCTTT.

This chain joins TRBV3-1 (or the pseudogene TRBV3-2) and TRBJ1-6; D remains unclear. V was clipped by 0 bases and J by 0 bases, with 9 bases between them. The CDR3 runs to 17 residues. From germline, CDR1 is LGHDT and CDR2 YNNKEL (reference sequence). Written as DNA, the CDR3 is TGTGCCAGCAGCCAAGAAAACAGCCCCTCCTATAATTCACCCCTCCACTTT. Its translation is CASSQENSPSYNSPLHF.

This chain joins TRBV6-2 or TRBV6-3 and TRBJ1-2; D is uncertain. The CDR3 spans 13 residues. Trimming stripped 5 bases from V and 4 bases from J, with 11 bases between. Germline V lookup: CDR1 MNHEY, CDR2 SVGEGT. DNA for the CDR3: TGTGCCAGCAGTACCTCAGACGGCTATGGCTACACCTTC. This gives the protein CASSTSDGYGYTF.

The V and J genes are TRBV5-4 and TRBJ2-4, with D possibly being TRBD1 (6 bases). The germline CDR1 and CDR2 sequences are SGHNT and YYREEE (reference sequence). V dropped 4 bases and J dropped 0 bases, with 14 bases sitting between them. The length of the CDR3 is 16 residues. CDR3 in DNA: TGTGCCAGCAGCGACGGGACACCATCAGCCAAAAACATTCAGTACTTC. Residues: CASSDGTPSAKNIQYF.

This chain joins TRBV4-1 and TRBJ1-3; maybe TRBD1 (6 bases). This CDR3 spans 16 amino acids. The germline CDR1 and CDR2 sequences are MGHRA and YSYEKL. V was clipped by 4 bases and J by 1 base, with 14 bases between them. This CDR3 is CASSPRRGTSGNTIYF. CDR3 coding DNA: TGCGCCAGCAGCCCCAGGAGAGGGACATCTGGAAACACCATATATTTT.

V gene TRBV11-2 combines with J gene TRBJ2-7; 7 positions agree with TRBD1. The V gene's germline CDR1 is SGHAT and CDR2 FQNNGV. After removal of 4 bases from V and 4 bases from J, the junction contained 7 bases not matched to a gene. CDR3 length: 14 amino acids. The CDR3 coding sequence is TGTGCCAGCAGCTCGACAGGGAATCGGTACGAGCAGTACTTC. Its protein product is CASSSTGNRYEQYF.

The chain couples TRBV28 to TRBJ1-5; perhaps TRBD1 as D (6 bases). Between the trimmed V and J ends, which lost 4 bases and 3 bases, there was a span of 13 bases. This CDR3 spans 15 amino acids. Germline CDR1 and CDR2: MDHEN and SYDVKM. The CDR3 DNA reads TGTGCCAGCAGTTCGTTCAGGGGATACAATCAGCCCCAGCATTTT. Amino acids: CASSSFRGYNQPQHF.

This clone showed up just once. The J gene is TRBJ1-1, the V gene TRBV7-8, with a possible D match to TRBD1 (5 bases). The CDR3 totals 13 residues. V was shortened by 3 bases and J by 4 bases, with 9 bases between the two germline ends. The germline gives CDR1 SGHVS, CDR2 FQNEAQ. DNA of the CDR3: TGTGCCAGCAGCTTTCGGGGGAGCACTGAAGCTTTCTTT. Translating it yields CASSFRGSTEAFF.

The chain couples TRBV5-1 to TRBJ1-2; D not certain. V was trimmed by 0 bases and J by 7 bases, leaving 13 bases between them. CDR1 and CDR2 (germline): SGHRS, YFSETQ. This CDR3 spans 14 amino acids. The CDR3 DNA sequence: TGCGCCAGCAGCTTGGAAGGGCCAGTCAGTGGCTACACCTTC. Translated: CASSLEGPVSGYTF.

The count of this clone is one. The chain is built from TRBV30 and TRBJ2-7, with TRBD2 matching over 8 bases. The V segment lost 3 bases and the J segment 6 bases; nucleotides outside the gene matches: 7. The germline CDR1 and CDR2 sequences are GTSNPN and SVGIG (reference sequence). The CDR3 is made up of 13 amino acids. The DNA for the CDR3 is TGTGCCTGGAGCCCCGGGACTAGTCGCGAGCAGTACTTC. It specifies CAWSPGTSREQYF.

V and J are TRBV7-9 and TRBJ1-5; D perhaps matches TRBD1 (5 bases). CDR3 length equals 13 residues. Germline V lookup: CDR1 SEHNR, CDR2 FQNEAQ (reference sequence). With 4 bases removed from V and 4 bases from J, the gap between germline ends came to 8 bases. The CDR3 sequence is CASSSTENQPQHF. CDR3 coding DNA: TGTGCCAGCAGCTCGACAGAGAATCAGCCCCAGCATTTT.

This clone was seen a single time. The chain is built from TRBV9 and TRBJ1-2; perhaps TRBD1 as D (5 bases). The CDR3 spans 14 residues. The V gene lost 2 bases and the J gene lost 2 bases, with 10 bases spanning the gap. Germline V gene sequence: CDR1 SGDLS, CDR2 YYNGEE. The CDR3: CASSVGPGNYGYTF. The CDR3 DNA follows: TGTGCCAGCAGCGTCGGACCAGGGAACTATGGCTACACCTTC. Variable domain in full (rest from reference TRBV9 and TRBJ1-2): DSGVTQTPKHLITATGQRVTLRCSPRSGDLSVYWYQQSLDQGLQFLIQYYNGEERAKGNILERFSAQQFPDLHSELNLSSLELGDSALYFCASSVGPGNYGYTFGSGTRLTVV.

J is TRBJ2-2 and V is TRBV18; TRBD2 is a possible D gene (5 bases). CDR1 is KGHSH and CDR2 is LQKENI in the germline V gene. The germline V and J ends were trimmed by 2 bases and 1 base, with 8 bases remaining between them. There are 15 residues in the CDR3. For the CDR3, the DNA is TGTGCCAGCTCACCAGGACTGATGAACACCGGGGAGCTGTTTTTT. Its translation: CASSPGLMNTGELFF.

This chain connects TRBV11-2 to TRBJ2-5; the D gene is possibly TRBD2 (7 bases). CDR1 and CDR2 from the germline V gene are SGHAT and FQNNGV. Trimming cost V 11 bases and J 4 bases, with 23 bases left between them. The CDR3 consists of 15 residues. As DNA, the CDR3 is TGTGCCGGGGGGCTAAGCGGGGTCCTGGGAGAGACCCAGTACTTC. Translation gives CAGGLSGVLGETQYF.

The V gene is TRBV4-2, the J gene TRBJ2-5, with 9 bases fitting TRBD2. This CDR3 is built from 14 residues. CDR1 and CDR2 from the germline V gene are LGHNA and YNFKEQ. J was trimmed by 2 bases and V by 7 bases; bases with no gene match: 5. The chain's CDR3 is CASKAGGEQETQYF. For the CDR3, the DNA is TGTGCCAGCAAGGCGGGAGGGGAACAAGAGACCCAGTACTTC.

The rearrangement links TRBV9 to TRBJ2-3; 12 nucleotides align to TRBD2. Trimming removed 4 bases from V and 1 base from J; junction bases left unmatched: 4. This CDR3 contains 16 residues. The germline V gene has CDR1 SGDLS and CDR2 YYNGEE. The CDR3 nucleotides are TGTGCCAGCAGCATGAGACTAGCGGGGGGCACAGATACGCAGTATTTT. It is translated as CASSMRLAGGTDTQYF. Filled out from reference TRBV9 and TRBJ2-3, the complete variable domain reads DSGVTQTPKHLITATGQRVTLRCSPRSGDLSVYWYQQSLDQGLQFLIQYYNGEERAKGNILERFSAQQFPDLHSELNLSSLELGDSALYFCASSMRLAGGTDTQYFGPGTRLTVL.